This T cell receptor beta chain originates from a study of blood T cell repertoires in COVID-19. At the level of the study: Some COVID-19 samples were acute and others convalescent; all came from the United States, Italy and Spain. T cells, B-cell-depleted T cells, or PBMCs supplied cDNA or gDNA.

With 3 bases clipped from V and 4 bases from J, the junction kept 4 bases outside the gene matches. Per germline, CDR1 SGHNT and CDR2 YYREEE (reference sequence). CDR3 length: 14 amino acids. Original data processing: Estimates of nucleated cell counts were drawn from the amplification of reference gene primers. Profiling relied on immunoSEQ multiplex PCR, and the TCRdb table lists in-frame clones only, not all of them. V, J and clone size were drawn from that table, and D and trimming were deduced from the DNA. Of about 120,000 clones listed, around 87% were seen once; the top ten hold almost 30%. The sequencing sample was made of peripheral blood. The receptor's source is a woman aged 70 to 79 with acute or convalescent COVID-19. The rearrangement links TRBV5-4 to TRBJ1-3; 7 bases match TRBD1. CDR3 region: CASSSTGVGNTIYF. CDR3 DNA sequence: TGTGCCAGCAGCTCAACAGGGGTCGGAAACACCATATATTTT.